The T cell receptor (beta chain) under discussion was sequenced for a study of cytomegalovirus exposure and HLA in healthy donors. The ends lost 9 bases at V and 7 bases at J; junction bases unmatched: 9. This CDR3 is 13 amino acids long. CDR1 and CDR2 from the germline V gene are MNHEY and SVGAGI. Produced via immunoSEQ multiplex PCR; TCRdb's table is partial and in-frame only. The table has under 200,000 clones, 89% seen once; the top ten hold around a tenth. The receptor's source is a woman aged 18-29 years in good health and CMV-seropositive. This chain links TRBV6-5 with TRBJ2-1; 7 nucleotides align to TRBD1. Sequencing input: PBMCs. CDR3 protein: CASLGTATNEQFF. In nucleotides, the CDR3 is TGTGCCAGTCTGGGGACAGCCACTAATGAGCAGTTCTTC.